This record concerns one T cell receptor beta chain sequence. In germline, CDR1 is KGHDR, CDR2 SFDVKD. V lost 3 bases to trimming and J lost 7 bases, with 12 bases between them. This CDR3 region has 13 residues. This specimen comes from a study of blood T cells in healthy people across ages. Primers used in a second PCR of about 6 to 12 cycles were a sample-barcoded 5' primer and a J-beta primer mix. TCRdb reprocessed the 5' RACE reads via MiXCR and lists one record per CDR3 protein. The sample lists 550,000 to 600,000 distinct CDR3 sequences, around 50% occurring once. The sample was blood. The chain uses TRBV24-1 and TRBJ2-7, with D maybe TRBD2 (6 bases). This receptor was obtained from a man older than 75 in good health. CDR3 region: CATSDPGRSEQYF. CDR3 nucleotides: TGTGCCACCAGTGATCCGGGGAGGTCGGAGCAGTACTTC.